A selection of T cell receptor beta chains follows, all from one sample in a study of blood T cell repertoires in COVID-19. Produced via immunoSEQ multiplex PCR; TCRdb's table is partial and in-frame only. The sample lists 23,000 or so clones; approximately 81% were seen once. The sample was peripheral blood. The receptors stem from a man aged 40-49 years with acute or convalescent COVID-19. The CDR3 runs from the conserved cysteine through the conserved F or W. Each record gives: J gene, clone size, D gene, CDR3 length, V gene, CDR3 DNA, CDR3 protein. D genes are given only for firm matches. Expanded clones get a size class; other rows say once, few or many, or leave the size out.

>TRBJ2-1|-|-|14|TRBV14
TGTGCCAGCAGCCAAGGAGGGAACAGGGATGAGCAGTTCTTC
CASSQGGNRDEQFF
>TRBJ2-7|-|-|10|TRBV2
TGTGCCAGCCAGGGAGGCGAGCAGTACTTC
CASQGGEQYF
>TRBJ1-1|few|-|17|TRBV3-1/TRBV3-2
TGTGCCAGCAGCCCCCGCGGGCGGGGGGCCGAGAACACTGAAGCTTTCTTT
CASSPRGRGAENTEAFF
>TRBJ1-5|-|-|16|TRBV5-6
TGTGCCAGCAGCTTGCAACAGGGAGTGGGCAATCAGCCCCAGCATTTT
CASSLQQGVGNQPQHF
>TRBJ1-6|-|TRBD1|15|TRBV30
TGTGCCTGGAGTCCGGGACAGGGAAATAATTCACCCCTCCACTTT
CAWSPGQGNNSPLHF
>TRBJ2-1|-|TRBD2|16|TRBV24-1
TGTGCCACCAGTGACCCGGCGGGAGGATTGTTCAATGAGCAGTTCTTC
CATSDPAGGLFNEQFF
>TRBJ1-4|-|-|14|TRBV2
TGTGCCAGCAAAGGGGGAGCAACTAATGAAAAACTGTTTTTT
CASKGGATNEKLFF
>TRBJ2-2|once|TRBD1|14|TRBV11-2
TGTGCCAGCAGGGACAGGAACCTACCCGGGGAGCTGTTTTTT
CASRDRNLPGELFF
>TRBJ1-6|-|TRBD1|14|TRBV6-6
TGTGCCAGCAGTAGCCGGGACAGGGGTTCACCCCTCCACTTT
CASSSRDRGSPLHF
>TRBJ1-1|-|TRBD1|14|TRBV19
TGTGCCAGTAACCCGACAGGGGGAGGCACTGAAGCTTTCTTT
CASNPTGGGTEAFF
>TRBJ2-5|-|TRBD1|15|TRBV5-1
TGCGCCAGCAGCATACAGGGGGCGCGACAGGAGACCCAGTACTTC
CASSIQGARQETQYF
>TRBJ2-1|-|-|11|TRBV20-1
TGCGGCTACAGAGGACTTTTAGAGCAGTTCTTC
CGYRGLLEQFF
>TRBJ2-2|once|-|16|TRBV7-9
TGTGCCAGCAGCTTAGCGTGGACAGGGAGGGCCGGGGAGCTGTTTTTT
CASSLAWTGRAGELFF
>TRBJ1-1|-|TRBD1|15|TRBV6-6
TGTGCCAGCAGAACCGGGACAGGGGGCACCACTGAAGCTTTCTTT
CASRTGTGGTTEAFF
>TRBJ1-4|-|-|14|TRBV29-1
TGCAGCGTTGTACCCGACTCAACTAATGAAAAACTGTTTTTT
CSVVPDSTNEKLFF
>TRBJ1-2|medium-sized|-|13|TRBV18
TGTGCCAGCTCCGAACAAGCAGGCTATGGCTACACCTTC
CASSEQAGYGYTF
>TRBJ1-5|-|-|15|TRBV4-3
TGCGCCAGCAGCCAAGAGTTGAGACAGCATCAGCCCCAGCATTTT
CASSQELRQHQPQHF
>TRBJ2-1|-|-|23|TRBV21-1
TGTGCCAGCAGCATGGAAGGCCCCACCCGGGACAGGGCCCCAAACGGGAGGTACAATGAGCAGTTCTTC
CASSMEGPTRDRAPNGRYNEQFF
>TRBJ1-4|-|TRBD1|15|TRBV3-1/TRBV3-2
TGTGCCAGCAGCCAAGGACAGGGGGCTGGTGAAAAACTGTTTTTT
CASSQGQGAGEKLFF
>TRBJ1-1|-|-|14|TRBV6-5
TGTGCCAGCACCCCACAGAACATGAACACTGAAGCTTTCTTT
CASTPQNMNTEAFF
>TRBJ1-1|-|TRBD1|15|TRBV5-6
TGTGCCAGCAGCTTGGACAGGGGCATGAACACTGAAGCTTTCTTT
CASSLDRGMNTEAFF
>TRBJ1-6|few|-|16|TRBV28
TGTGCCAGCAGTTTAAAGTCGGGGGTCGATAATTCACCCCTCCACTTT
CASSLKSGVDNSPLHF
>TRBJ1-2|few|TRBD1|14|TRBV6-5
TGTGCCAGCAGGAACAGGGGGCTGAACTATGGCTACACCTTC
CASRNRGLNYGYTF
>TRBJ2-1|-|TRBD2|16|TRBV2
TGTGCCAGCAGTGAAGAGAGACTAGCGGGATCGCATGAGCAGTTCTTC
CASSEERLAGSHEQFF
>TRBJ1-1|-|-|11|TRBV3-1/TRBV3-2
TGTGCCAGCATGCTAGGGGCTGAAGCTTTCTTT
CASMLGAEAFF
>TRBJ2-7|-|-|14|TRBV7-9
TGTGCCAGCAGCGCCCTACAGGGCGCTGCCGAGCAGTACTTC
CASSALQGAAEQYF
>TRBJ1-1|-|-|13|TRBV12-3/TRBV12-4
TGTGCCAGCAGTTTCGGACAGAACACTGAAGCTTTCTTT
CASSFGQNTEAFF
>TRBJ2-5|-|TRBD2|18|TRBV6-2/TRBV6-3
TGTGCCAGCAGTTACCGGAGACTAGCGGGGGGGCTGCGGGAGACCCAGTACTTC
CASSYRRLAGGLRETQYF
>TRBJ1-2|-|-|15|TRBV5-4
TGTGCCAGCAGCTTATCCGGGGGGCTCACTGGAGGCTACACCTTC
CASSLSGGLTGGYTF
>TRBJ2-3|-|-|16|TRBV15
TGTGCCACCAGCAGAGATCCGGGAGACGGAAGGGATACGCAGTATTTT
CATSRDPGDGRDTQYF
>TRBJ1-2|few|TRBD1|14|TRBV5-6
TGTGCCAGCAGCCCACCAGGAGGGGGCCGCGGCTACACCTTC
CASSPPGGGRGYTF
>TRBJ1-5|-|-|14|TRBV2
TGTGCCAGCAGCGTGTCACAGAGCAATCAGCCCCAGCATTTT
CASSVSQSNQPQHF
>TRBJ1-1|-|TRBD1|15|TRBV5-1
TGCGCCAGCAGCTTGGCCCCGACAGGGAAGGAGCGAGCTTTCTTT
CASSLAPTGKERAFF
>TRBJ1-1|-|-|13|TRBV6-5
TGTGCCAGCAGTTACCCGGGGGACACTGAAGCTTTCTTT
CASSYPGDTEAFF
>TRBJ1-1|few|TRBD1|14|TRBV18
TGTGCCAGCTCAAAGGACAGGGGAGGCACTGAAGCTTTCTTT
CASSKDRGGTEAFF
>TRBJ1-1|-|-|14|TRBV7-8
TGTGCCAGCAGCTTAGCCGGGGAGGTAACTGAAGCTTTCTTT
CASSLAGEVTEAFF
>TRBJ2-1|once|TRBD2|13|TRBV29-1
TGCAGCAGCAGGGGACTAGCAATCAATGAGCAGTTCTTC
CSSRGLAINEQFF
>TRBJ2-1|-|TRBD2|19|TRBV6-2/TRBV6-3
TGTGCCAGCAGTTTCCCCTATCGTAGCGGGAGGCGCTCCTACAATGAGCAGTTCTTC
CASSFPYRSGRRSYNEQFF
>TRBJ2-7|-|-|14|TRBV28
TGTGCCAGCAGTACCGGGACTCCCTCCTACGAGCAGTACTTC
CASSTGTPSYEQYF
>TRBJ1-5|-|-|15|TRBV6-5
TGTGCCAGCAGTACCCTGGGGCAGGGGCATCAGCCCCAGCATTTT
CASSTLGQGHQPQHF
>TRBJ2-7|-|TRBD1|14|TRBV6-5
TGTGCCAGCAGTAAAAACCGGGACAGGGACGAGCAGTACTTC
CASSKNRDRDEQYF
>TRBJ2-7|-|TRBD1|13|TRBV19
TGTGCCAGCGGACAGGGGGGAGACTACGAGCAGTACTTC
CASGQGGDYEQYF
>TRBJ2-1|-|TRBD1|14|TRBV19
TGTGCCAGTAGTTTTCAGGGGGAATACAATGAGCAGTTCTTC
CASSFQGEYNEQFF
>TRBJ1-2|-|-|13|TRBV6-1
TGTGCCAGCAGTGAAGGACAGTACTATGGCTACACCTTC
CASSEGQYYGYTF
>TRBJ2-7|-|-|14|TRBV24-1
TGTGCCACCAGTGATGCGGGACAGTCCTACGAGCAGTACTTC
CATSDAGQSYEQYF
>TRBJ1-2|once|TRBD1|14|TRBV7-9
TGTGCCAGCAGCGGACAGGGGGGAAGCTATGGCTACACCTTC
CASSGQGGSYGYTF
>TRBJ2-7|-|TRBD2|14|TRBV5-6
TGTGCCAGCAGCTTAGCGGGAGGGCCCCACGAGCAGTACTTC
CASSLAGGPHEQYF
>TRBJ2-5|-|-|15|TRBV11-3
TGTGCCAGCAGCGTCGGGACAAGCCTTGAAGAGACCCAGTACTTC
CASSVGTSLEETQYF
>TRBJ2-5|-|-|15|TRBV7-3
TGTGCCAGCAGCTTTGGGCCAGGGGTGAAAGAGACCCAGTACTTC
CASSFGPGVKETQYF
>TRBJ2-2|-|-|16|TRBV11-2
TGTGCCAGCAGCTTAGTGGGGCAGGGTAGGACCGGGGAGCTGTTTTTT
CASSLVGQGRTGELFF
>TRBJ1-2|-|-|13|TRBV13
TGTGCCAGCAGCTTTCGGGATTGGGATGGCTACACCTTC
CASSFRDWDGYTF
>TRBJ1-2|once|-|15|TRBV5-1
TGCGCCAGCAGCTTGAACACAGGTCCAATGGGAGGCTACACCTTC
CASSLNTGPMGGYTF
>TRBJ1-5|few|-|14|TRBV6-1
TGTGCCAGCAGTGAAATAGGGGGGGGTCAGCCCCAGCATTTT
CASSEIGGGQPQHF
>TRBJ1-2|-|TRBD1|14|TRBV6-5
TGTGCCAGCACCCCGGGACAGAATTTCTATGGCTACACCTTC
CASTPGQNFYGYTF